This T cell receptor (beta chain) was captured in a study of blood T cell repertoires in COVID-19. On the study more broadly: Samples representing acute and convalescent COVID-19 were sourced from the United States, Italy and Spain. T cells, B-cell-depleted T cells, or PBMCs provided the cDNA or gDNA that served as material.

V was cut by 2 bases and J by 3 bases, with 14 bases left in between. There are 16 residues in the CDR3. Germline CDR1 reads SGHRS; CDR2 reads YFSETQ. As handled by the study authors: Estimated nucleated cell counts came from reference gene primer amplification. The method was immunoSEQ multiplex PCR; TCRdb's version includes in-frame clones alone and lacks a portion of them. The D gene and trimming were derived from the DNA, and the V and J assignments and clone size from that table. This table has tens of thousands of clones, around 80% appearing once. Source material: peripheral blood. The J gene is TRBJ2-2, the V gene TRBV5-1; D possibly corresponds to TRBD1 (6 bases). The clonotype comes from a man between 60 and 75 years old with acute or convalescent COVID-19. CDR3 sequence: CASSFSQGLYTGELFF. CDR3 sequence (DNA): TGCGCCAGCAGCTTCTCCCAGGGGTTGTACACCGGGGAGCTGTTTTTT. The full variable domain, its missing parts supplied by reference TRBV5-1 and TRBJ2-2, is KAGVTQTPRYLIKTRGQQVTLSCSPISGHRSVSWYQQTPGQGLQFLFEYFSETQRNKGNFPGRFSGRQFSNSRSEMNVSTLELGDSALYLCASSFSQGLYTGELFFGEGSRLTVL.